Listed here are 31 T cell receptor beta chains from one sample, sequenced in a study of human T cells and chemical hapten exposure. The library tagged individual cDNA molecules with unique molecular identifiers. TCRdb reprocessed the reads with MiXCR, giving one entry per CDR3 protein. The table has about 120,000 distinct CDR3 sequences, less than 10% seen once. The template was total RNA from unfractionated whole blood. Source material: whole blood. The receptors originated from a human donor in good health. Some clones in this sample may be carry-over from other donors' samples.

The chain is built from TRBV5-1 and TRBJ2-3, with D possibly matching TRBD2 (6 bases). CDR3 length equals 15 residues. The V gene lost 3 bases and the J gene lost 4 bases, with 15 bases spanning the gap. Looked up from germline, CDR1 is SGHRS and CDR2 is YFSETQ. The CDR3 nucleotides read TGCGCCAGCAGCTCAACAGGAGGAGGGGCAGATACGCAGTATTTT. Its translation: CASSSTGGGADTQYF.

This clonotype was seen at least ten times. This chain links TRBV20-1 with TRBJ2-5, with 8 bases fitting TRBD2. The germline V gene has CDR1 DFQATT and CDR2 SNEGSKA (reference sequence). The J segment lost 4 bases and the V segment lost 0 bases, leaving 10 bases of the junction unmatched. This CDR3 has 16 residues. CDR3 in DNA: TGCAGTGCTAGAGATATTGGTTCGGGACTAGGAGAGACCCAGTACTTC. Protein product: CSARDIGSGLGETQYF.

The rearrangement joins TRBV6-5 to TRBJ2-2; D gene unclear. The CDR3 runs to 15 residues. Trimming removed 1 base from V and 2 bases from J, with 8 bases in between. CDR1 is MNHEY and CDR2 is SVGAGI in the germline V gene. In DNA form, the CDR3 reads TGTGCCAGCAGTTACTGGTCTAGAAACACCGGGGAGCTGTTTTTT. It encodes CASSYWSRNTGELFF.

This clonotype came up many times. The chain links TRBV7-9 to TRBJ1-5; D is unclear. Germline V gives CDR1 SEHNR, CDR2 FQNEAQ (reference sequence). The CDR3 runs to 13 residues. V was clipped by 5 bases and J by 3 bases, with 8 bases between them. CDR3 amino acids: CASSPGDNQPQHF. CDR3 DNA sequence: TGTGCCAGCAGCCCGGGAGACAATCAGCCCCAGCATTTT.

The V and J genes are TRBV7-7 and TRBJ2-3; 11 nucleotides match TRBD2. The junction had 7 bases not matched to a gene; V was cut back by 4 bases and J by 1 base. The CDR3 length is 17 residues. Germline V lookup: CDR1 SSHAT, CDR2 FNYEAQ (reference sequence). CDR3 sequence (DNA): TGTGCCAGCAGCTCAATAGCGGGAGGGCCGGGCACAGATACGCAGTATTTT. The encoded protein is CASSSIAGGPGTDTQYF.

This clonotype turned up a few times. The CDR3 reads CSALVGTSDQETQYF. For the CDR3, the DNA is TGCAGTGCTTTAGTTGGGACTAGCGACCAAGAGACCCAGTACTTC. V gene TRBV20-1 combines with J gene TRBJ2-5; 10 bases are a match to TRBD2. V lost 5 bases to trimming and J lost 0 bases; unmatched junction nucleotides: 6. The CDR3 spans 15 residues. Germline values: CDR1 DFQATT, CDR2 SNEGSKA (reference sequence).

This clonotype was seen a handful of times. The chain has TRBV21-1 and TRBJ1-6. TRBV21-1 counts as a pseudogene. The CDR3 extends over 14 amino acids. CDR3 region: CASSDVKGYSPLHF. CDR3 coding DNA: TGTGCCAGCAGCGACGTGAAGGGTTATTCACCCCTCCACTTT.

Remarks on this clonotype: A single base separates this from a much larger clone, so it may be a read error. The genes are TRBV5-1 and TRBJ2-3; 8 nucleotides agree with TRBD1. This CDR3 has 15 residues. The V gene's germline CDR1 is SGHRS and CDR2 YFSETQ. The CDR3 DNA sequence: TGCGTCAGCAGCCGCGGACAGGGCTGGGAAGATACGCAGTATTTT. Amino acid sequence: CVSSRGQGWEDTQYF.

The chain has TRBV7-9 and TRBJ2-1; D gene uncertain. CDR3 size: 16 residues. Trimming took off 5 bases at V and 8 bases at J, with 22 bases between the two ends. Germline V gives CDR1 SEHNR, CDR2 FQNEAQ (reference sequence). The CDR3: CASSPNSGSAAHEQFF. For the CDR3, the DNA is TGTGCCAGCAGCCCAAATTCGGGCTCCGCGGCCCATGAGCAGTTCTTC.

The chain joins TRBV20-1 to TRBJ2-7; 11 bases match TRBD1. The germline gives CDR1 DFQATT, CDR2 SNEGSKA (reference sequence). The trim removed 5 bases at V and 1 base at J, leaving 4 bases unmatched. This CDR3 spans 14 amino acids. Here the CDR3 reads CSALGTGGSYEQYF. The CDR3 nucleotides read TGCAGTGCTCTTGGGACAGGGGGATCCTACGAGCAGTACTTC.

This clonotype was seen only a few times. The genes are TRBV7-9 and TRBJ1-4; 7 bases fit TRBD1. The CDR3 runs 17 residues. V shed 1 base, J shed 7 bases, and the junction held 12 bases outside the gene matches. Looked up from germline, CDR1 is SEHNR and CDR2 is FQNEAQ (reference sequence). The CDR3 region has the DNA TGTGCCAGCAGCTTAGTTCCCCCCAGGGGGGTAGGTGAAAAACTGTTTTTT. Protein product: CASSLVPPRGVGEKLFF.

This clonotype was found many times. The genes are TRBV5-6 and TRBJ1-6; no definite D call. Germline CDR1 and CDR2: SGHDT and YYEEEE. Trimming pared 5 bases from V and 7 bases from J, leaving 16 bases between. This CDR3 contains 15 residues. The CDR3 region has the DNA TGTGCCAGCAGGACCCAGGTCTCCCCGAATTCACCCCTCCACTTT. It yields the protein CASRTQVSPNSPLHF. Together with reference TRBV5-6 and TRBJ1-6, the CDR3 gives the full variable domain: DAGVTQSPTHLIKTRGQQVTLRCSPKSGHDTVSWYQQALGQGPQFIFQYYEEEERQRGNFPDRFSGHQFPNYSSELNVNALLLGDSALYLCASRTQVSPNSPLHFGNGTRLTVT.

This clonotype was detected only a few times. This rearrangement joins TRBV11-2 to TRBJ1-1; TRBD1 matches at 9 bases. Germline CDR1 SGHAT, CDR2 FQNNGV. The CDR3 has 14 amino acids. V was clipped by 6 bases and J by 4 bases; unmatched bases: 6. The CDR3 DNA sequence: TGTGCCAGCAGGACACAGGGGGCAGGCACTGAAGCTTTCTTT. This gives the protein CASRTQGAGTEAFF.

This clonotype was counted at least ten times. The V gene is TRBV6-2 or TRBV6-3, the J gene TRBJ2-1; 10 bases line up with TRBD1. The V and J ends lost 2 bases and 9 bases, in that order; junction bases with no gene match: 28. CDR3 length equals 22 residues. CDR1 is MNHEY, CDR2 SVGEGT, per germline. In DNA form, the CDR3 reads TGTGCCAGCAGTTACGGCCCTCGGACAGGGGGACGAAACTTCGTTTCCACCGGTGAGCAGTTCTTC. It codes for CASSYGPRTGGRNFVSTGEQFF.

Many counts were recorded for this clonotype. The chain couples TRBV19 to TRBJ2-1; 8 nucleotides align to TRBD2. From germline, CDR1 is LNHDA and CDR2 SQIVND (reference sequence). V shed 7 bases and J 7 bases; nucleotides not matched to a gene: 9. The CDR3 is made up of 14 amino acids. The CDR3 region has the DNA TGTGCCAGTAAACGGGGGGGCCAGGGTAATGAGCAGTTCTTC. Its translation: CASKRGGQGNEQFF.

This clonotype came up many times. The rearrangement links TRBV2 to TRBJ1-2; no reliable D call. The CDR3 has 14 residues. V lost 1 base to trimming and J lost 3 bases, with 9 bases between them. Germline V gives CDR1 SNHLY, CDR2 FYNNEI. The chain's CDR3 is CASSEGGTDYGYTF. The CDR3 nucleotides read TGTGCCAGCAGTGAAGGGGGTACCGACTATGGCTACACCTTC.

This clonotype was counted at least ten times. This chain uses TRBV10-3 with TRBJ2-1, with D possibly TRBD1 on 5 matching bases. This CDR3 is 13 amino acids long. Trimming took off 8 bases at V and 5 bases at J, with 13 bases between the two ends. Germline CDR1 and CDR2: ENHRY and SYGVKD. The CDR3 here is CAIDSGRDNEQFF. The CDR3 bases are TGTGCCATCGACTCGGGCAGGGACAATGAGCAGTTCTTC.

This clonotype was seen only a few times. This sequence joins TRBV12-3 or TRBV12-4 and TRBJ2-7, with unresolved D. The CDR3 is made up of 11 amino acids. V lost 1 base and J 13 bases, leaving 11 bases between the germline ends. DNA for the CDR3: TGTGCCAGCAGTTTAGGGGCTCTTCCATACTTC. This translates into CASSLGALPYF.

This clonotype was recorded a few times. This chain joins TRBV6-6 and TRBJ1-3; the D gene is possibly TRBD1 (6 bases). The CDR3 sequence is 15 residues long. Trimming shortened V by 7 bases and J by 0 bases, and 13 bases separated the two germline ends. Germline CDR1 is MNHNY and CDR2 is SVGAGI (reference sequence). This CDR3 reads CASILTGSSGNTIYF. The CDR3 DNA follows: TGTGCCAGCATATTAACAGGGAGCTCTGGAAACACCATATATTTT.

The CDR3 protein is CASSSQYRSEEQYF. The CDR3 DNA follows: TGTGCCAGCAGCTCACAATACAGGTCGGAGGAGCAGTACTTC. The V call is TRBV7-2, the J call TRBJ2-7; D is perhaps TRBD1 (5 bases). Germline lookup yields CDR1 SGHTA and CDR2 FQGNSA. This CDR3 contains 14 residues. Trimming shortened V by 4 bases and J by 7 bases, and 17 bases separated the two germline ends.

This clonotype was observed a few times. The chain's CDR3 is CSVEDPGKNYGYTF. The CDR3 DNA reads TGCAGCGTTGAAGACCCAGGGAAAAACTATGGCTACACCTTC. V gene TRBV29-1 combines with J gene TRBJ1-2, with D possibly matching TRBD1 (5 bases). The CDR3 extends over 14 amino acids. In germline, CDR1 is SQVTM, CDR2 ANQGSEA. The V and J ends lost 0 bases and 2 bases respectively, with 10 bases between them.

This clonotype was counted a few times. The chain employs TRBV4-2 and TRBJ2-1, with D possibly called TRBD1 or TRBD2 (6 bases each). The CDR3 contains 19 residues. Germline V gene sequence: CDR1 LGHNA, CDR2 YNFKEQ. The V end was cut by 3 bases, the J end by 0 bases, with 21 bases between. CDR3 in DNA: TGTGCCAGCAGCCACCCGGGGGATTGGGGACAAAGCTCCTACAATGAGCAGTTCTTC. Protein: CASSHPGDWGQSSYNEQFF.

This clonotype was seen repeatedly, ten times or more. This chain uses TRBV4-2 with TRBJ1-2, with 8 bases matching TRBD1. CDR3 length equals 16 residues. Trimming cost V 2 bases and J 1 base; bases outside gene matches: 6. Germline CDR1 reads LGHNA; CDR2 reads YNFKEQ. DNA of the CDR3: TGTGCCAGCAGCCAACCGAACGGACAGGGTAACTATGGCTACACCTTC. Protein sequence: CASSQPNGQGNYGYTF.

This clonotype has a count of ten or more. The chain recombines TRBV9 with TRBJ1-6; TRBD1 aligns across 7 bases. The CDR3 runs to 15 residues. V lost 3 bases to trimming and J lost 8 bases; unmatched junction nucleotides: 8. The germline V gene has CDR1 SGDLS and CDR2 YYNGEE. Here the CDR3 DNA reads TGTGCCAGCAGCGGACAGGGTCAGGCGGATTCACCCCTCCACTTT. This gives the protein CASSGQGQADSPLHF.

The chain recombines TRBV11-2 with TRBJ2-1; D possibly corresponds to TRBD2 (6 bases). The V and J ends lost 11 bases and 0 bases respectively, with 14 bases between them. The V gene's germline CDR1 is SGHAT and CDR2 FQNNGV. This CDR3 is built from 14 residues. As DNA, the CDR3 is TGTGCCTCCGGAGGGGACCACTCCTACAATGAGCAGTTCTTC. Its translation is CASGGDHSYNEQFF.

This clonotype was detected many times. The rearrangement links TRBV29-1 to TRBJ1-1; D is unclear. Trimming cost V 7 bases and J 1 base, with 16 bases left between them. This CDR3 spans 14 amino acids. CDR1 SQVTM and CDR2 ANQGSEA come from the germline V gene. In DNA form, the CDR3 reads TGCAGCGCCGCTCCGAGACTGGCGAACACTGAAGCTTTCTTT. It is translated as CSAAPRLANTEAFF.

This clonotype was picked up a small number of times. The rearrangement joins TRBV12-3 or TRBV12-4 to TRBJ2-7; TRBD1 matches 7 bases. The CDR3 is 13 amino acids. J lost 2 bases, V lost 5 bases, and 3 bases had no gene match. The CDR3 DNA is TGTGCCAGCAGTACCGGGACAGCCTACGAGCAGTACTTC. Its protein product is CASSTGTAYEQYF.

The CDR3 here is CASSIEFSSGNTIYF. CDR3 in DNA: TGTGCCAGTAGTATAGAGTTCTCCTCTGGAAACACCATATATTTT. This chain joins TRBV19 and TRBJ1-3; D remains unclear. This CDR3 has 15 amino acids. V lost 0 bases and J 0 bases, leaving 6 bases between the germline ends. The germline gives CDR1 LNHDA, CDR2 SQIVND (reference sequence).

The chain employs TRBV18 and TRBJ2-1, with no clear D. There are 14 residues in the CDR3. V was trimmed by 4 bases and J by 0 bases, leaving 7 bases between them. Per the germline V gene, CDR1 is KGHSH and CDR2 is LQKENI. The CDR3 coding sequence is TGTGCCAGCTCACGTAGCAGCTCCTACAATGAGCAGTTCTTC. Protein sequence: CASSRSSSYNEQFF.

This clonotype was seen just once. This chain joins TRBV5-1 and TRBJ2-7, with D possibly being TRBD2 (5 bases). There are 15 residues in the CDR3. Germline V gene sequence: CDR1 SGHRS, CDR2 YFSETQ. Trimming took off 0 bases at V and 6 bases at J, with 16 bases between the two ends. The CDR3 here is CASSLGRGRASEQYF. As DNA, the CDR3 is TGCGCCAGCAGCTTGGGTCGGGGAAGAGCCAGCGAGCAGTACTTC.

This clonotype was observed at least ten times. CDR3 DNA sequence: TGTGCCAGCAGCTTCCGACAGGACCTCCACGAGCAGTACTTC. Its protein product is CASSFRQDLHEQYF. The V call is TRBV5-5, the J call TRBJ2-7; D is possibly TRBD1 (6 bases). CDR1 is SGHKS, CDR2 YYEKEE, per germline (reference sequence). Deletions cut 2 bases from V and 5 bases from J, with 14 bases between. This CDR3 has 14 residues.